The next 14 T cell receptor beta chains were all read from a single sample in a study of blood T cell repertoires in COVID-19. Method: immunoSEQ multiplex PCR; TCRdb's copy keeps in-frame clones and lacks some. The sample lists roughly 280,000 clones; approximately 83% were seen once. The specimen sequenced was peripheral blood. The source is a woman in her 70s with acute or convalescent COVID-19.

The chain uses TRBV5-1 and TRBJ1-2; 7 bases are shared with TRBD1. Looked up from germline, CDR1 is SGHRS and CDR2 is YFSETQ. The CDR3 is made up of 11 amino acids. V shed 2 bases, J shed 8 bases, and the junction held 0 bases outside the gene matches. DNA for the CDR3: TGCGCCAGCAGCTTCAGGGGGGGCTACACCTTC. This translates into CASSFRGGYTF. Together with reference TRBV5-1 and TRBJ1-2, the CDR3 gives the full variable domain: KAGVTQTPRYLIKTRGQQVTLSCSPISGHRSVSWYQQTPGQGLQFLFEYFSETQRNKGNFPGRFSGRQFSNSRSEMNVSTLELGDSALYLCASSFRGGYTFGSGTRLTVV.

This clone was observed a handful of times. The chain carries TRBV6-5 and TRBJ1-2; TRBD1 might be the D (6 bases). V shed 6 bases and J shed 4 bases, with 12 bases lying between them. The CDR3 spans 13 residues. CDR1 and CDR2 (germline): MNHEY, SVGAGI. The CDR3 DNA follows: TGTGCCAGCAGCCCGGACAGAGTCTATGGCTACACCTTC. Its translation is CASSPDRVYGYTF.

The chain has TRBV18 and TRBJ2-2; D ambiguous. Trimming shortened V by 5 bases and J by 2 bases, and 9 bases separated the two germline ends. Germline CDR1 is KGHSH and CDR2 is LQKENI. The CDR3 is 14 residues long. The CDR3 here is CASSGQINTGELFF. CDR3 bases: TGTGCCAGCTCAGGGCAGATCAACACCGGGGAGCTGTTTTTT.

This CDR3 is CASRDSSDTQYF. DNA for the CDR3: TGTGCCAGCAGAGACTCTTCAGATACGCAGTATTTT. V gene TRBV6-5 combines with J gene TRBJ2-3; D is unclear. V was clipped by 6 bases and J by 4 bases, with 8 bases between them. This CDR3 comprises 12 residues. The V gene's germline CDR1 is MNHEY and CDR2 SVGAGI.

The chain joins TRBV18 to TRBJ2-3, with D perhaps matching TRBD2 (6 bases). Germline V CDR1 and CDR2: KGHSH, LQKENI. The germline V and J ends were trimmed by 2 bases and 0 bases, with 6 bases remaining between them. This CDR3 region has 14 residues. The chain's CDR3 is CASSPGGSTDTQYF. DNA for the CDR3: TGTGCCAGCTCACCAGGGGGGAGCACAGATACGCAGTATTTT. The full variable domain, its missing parts supplied by reference TRBV18 and TRBJ2-3, is NAGVMQNPRHLVRRRGQEARLRCSPMKGHSHVYWYRQLPEEGLKFMVYLQKENIIDESGMPKERFSAEFPKEGPSILRIQQVVRGDSAAYFCASSPGGSTDTQYFGPGTRLTVL.

The rearrangement joins TRBV18 to TRBJ2-3, with D maybe TRBD2 (7 bases). This CDR3 is 14 amino acids long. Germline loops: CDR1 KGHSH, CDR2 LQKENI. Trimming removed 3 bases from V and 5 bases from J, with 12 bases in between. CDR3: CASSPPGGGDTQYF. The CDR3 bases are TGTGCCAGCTCACCGCCGGGGGGCGGAGATACGCAGTATTTT.

The rearrangement links TRBV5-1 to TRBJ2-5; D is uncertain. Germline loops: CDR1 SGHRS, CDR2 YFSETQ. The V end was cut by 0 bases, the J end by 5 bases, with 8 bases between. The CDR3 has 13 residues. CDR3 coding DNA: TGCGCCAGCAGCTTGGCCAGGATGGAGACCCAGTACTTC. Its protein is CASSLARMETQYF.

The chain uses TRBV6-1 and TRBJ1-2, with 7 positions matching TRBD1. Per the germline V gene, CDR1 is MNHNS and CDR2 is SASEGT. V was clipped by 5 bases and J by 8 bases; unmatched bases: 14. This CDR3 is built from 15 residues. In DNA, the CDR3 is TGTGCCAGCAGTTCTCTTACACAGGGGTTTGGAGGCTACACCTTC. Amino acids: CASSSLTQGFGGYTF.

With regard to this clone: Distinct nucleotide sequences in the sample also encode this CDR3. The chain uses TRBV2 and TRBJ2-7; 8 nucleotides agree with TRBD2. CDR1 and CDR2 from the germline V gene are SNHLY and FYNNEI. V was clipped by 5 bases and J by 4 bases; unmatched bases: 7. This CDR3 is built from 14 residues. Here the CDR3 reads CASSPGTRGYEQYF. Written as DNA, the CDR3 is TGTGCCAGCAGTCCCGGGACTAGAGGGTACGAGCAGTACTTC.

This clone was picked up one time. CDR3 nucleotide sequence: TGTGCCAGCAGCCTATACCGGGGGATGACTGAAGCTTTCTTT. Protein: CASSLYRGMTEAFF. The chain carries TRBV3-1 (or the pseudogene TRBV3-2) and TRBJ1-1; tentative D call: TRBD1 (5 bases). Looked up from germline, CDR1 is LGHDT and CDR2 is YNNKEL (reference sequence). V was clipped by 4 bases and J by 5 bases, with 14 bases between them. The CDR3 has 14 amino acids.

In this sample, this clone turned up once. This sequence joins TRBV5-6 and TRBJ2-1; 7 bases match TRBD2. After removal of 4 bases from V and 6 bases from J, the junction contained 7 bases not matched to a gene. Germline V gives CDR1 SGHDT, CDR2 YYEEEE. This CDR3 contains 14 residues. DNA for the CDR3: TGTGCCAGCAGCAGAGGGACTACCAGCAATGAGCAGTTCTTC. Protein: CASSRGTTSNEQFF.

The rearrangement uses TRBV19 and TRBJ2-2, with a possible D match to TRBD1 (6 bases). This CDR3 has 15 residues. Trimming removed 5 bases from V and 4 bases from J, with 14 bases in between. Looked up from germline, CDR1 is LNHDA and CDR2 is SQIVND (reference sequence). The CDR3: CASSFTGTPTGELFF. For the CDR3, the DNA is TGTGCCAGTAGTTTTACCGGGACACCCACCGGGGAGCTGTTTTTT.

This clone has only one observation. This sequence joins TRBV6-5 and TRBJ1-2, with D uncertain. V was cut by 8 bases and J by 8 bases, with 18 bases left in between. This CDR3 has 13 residues. The germline V gene has CDR1 MNHEY and CDR2 SVGAGI. CDR3 region: CASLTPNREGYTF. The CDR3 coding sequence is TGTGCCAGCCTGACACCGAATAGGGAGGGCTACACCTTC.

Only a few counts were recorded for this clone. The chain combines TRBV7-3 with TRBJ1-5, with TRBD1 identical over 10 bases. The CDR3 totals 15 residues. V dropped 2 bases and J dropped 2; count of bases not matched to a gene: 0. Germline V CDR1 and CDR2: SGHTA, FQGTGA. CDR3 loop: CASSLGTGGNQPQHF. In DNA form, the CDR3 reads TGTGCCAGCAGCTTAGGGACAGGGGGCAATCAGCCCCAGCATTTT.